The present T cell receptor (beta chain) was sequenced within a study of long-term antiretroviral therapy in people with HIV. Study-level background: The 2015 immediate-ART recommendation was preceded by the earliest samples by about a decade.

General study points: Subsequent to ART, diversity was augmented yet persisted below that of transplant donor controls.

Sequencing used immunoSEQ v3.0 at survey level. Using immunoSEQ multiplex PCR, the repertoire was profiled, and TCRdb retains in-frame clones only, with some absent. This table has 20,000 to 25,000 clones, approximately 90% appearing once. The V end was cut by 4 bases, the J end by 2 bases, with 10 bases between. The V gene's germline CDR1 is SGDLS and CDR2 YYNGEE. The CDR3 is made up of 13 amino acids. Concerning this clone: Its antigen is not known.

Treatment for every participant with HIV took place in the United States. Held in samples before DNA extraction were about 0.9-11 million cryopreserved PBMC. The rearrangement joins TRBV9 to TRBJ2-7; D is undetermined. The clonotype was recovered from a man between 60 and 70 years old with HIV. The sequenced sample was unsorted PBMCs, obtained 0.6 years after starting antiretroviral therapy. The CDR3 here is CASSPSATYEQYF. The CDR3 region has the DNA TGTGCCAGCAGCCCGAGTGCGACCTACGAGCAGTACTTC.